This T cell receptor (beta chain) was recorded in a study of blood T cells in healthy people across ages. Using a J-beta primer mix together with a sample-barcoded 5' primer, a second PCR was run for 7 to 11 cycles. Every sample gave at least 2.5 million paired-end reads containing CDR3. TCRdb ran MiXCR on the 5' RACE reads and lists one entry per CDR3 protein. The repertoire holds hundreds of thousands of distinct CDR3 sequences, 58% seen once, with around 22% in the top ten. Study-wide points: Among T cells, TCR beta diversity per million cells dropped roughly linearly as age rose. The percentage of naive T cells correlated strongly with TCR beta diversity.

Concerning this clonotype: Its target is unknown.

Donors were healthy Caucasian individuals from Russia aged roughly 6 to 95. V was clipped by 7 bases and J by 8 bases; unmatched bases: 5. This CDR3 contains 12 residues. CDR1 and CDR2 (germline): SNHLY, FYNNEI. The sample was blood. The TCR originated in a man aged 25 to 45 in good health. The chain has TRBV2 and TRBJ2-1, with 7 bases that match TRBD2. The CDR3 here is CASKRGFDEQFF. The CDR3 nucleotides are TGTGCCAGCAAGCGGGGCTTTGATGAGCAGTTCTTC.